Listed below are T cell receptor beta chains from one sample, sequenced in a study of OX40 agonist ivuxolimab in advanced cancers. Here immunoSEQ multiplex PCR was the method, and the copy in TCRdb shows in-frame clones only, minus some. The table records 60,000 to 80,000 clones, around 90% of them present only once. This specimen consisted of CD4+ or CD8+ T cells sorted from blood, obtained in a trial of the OX40 agonist ivuxolimab. The receptors derive from an adult with an advanced solid tumor such as melanoma, head and neck, liver or kidney cancer. Both conserved end residues are part of each CDR3. The order of the fields is D gene, J gene, V gene, clone size, CDR3 DNA, CDR3 protein. A D gene is named only where the DNA matches it firmly. Not every row has a clone size; where given, it reads once, few, many or a size class.

>-|TRBJ2-1|TRBV19|-
TGTGCCAGTAGTATCTCGGGGACGAATGAGCAGTTCTTC
CASSISGTNEQFF
>TRBD1|TRBJ1-1|TRBV10-2|-
TGCGCCAGCAGTATCAGGACAGGGACGAACACTGAAGCTTTCTTT
CASSIRTGTNTEAFF
>TRBD1|TRBJ1-2|TRBV30|once
TGTGCCTATGTCCTACAGGGGAACTATGGCTACACCTTC
CAYVLQGNYGYTF
>TRBD2|TRBJ2-7|TRBV28|few
TGTGCCAGCGGGGGACTACAGAACTCCTACGAGCAGTACTTC
CASGGLQNSYEQYF
>-|TRBJ1-2|TRBV11-2|-
TGTGCCAGCAGCTTAGTTTTAGCCCCAGCTGGCTACACCTTC
CASSLVLAPAGYTF
>TRBD2|TRBJ2-1|TRBV27|-
TGTGCCAGCAGTTTAGTAGGGGCTAGCGGGTACAATGAGCAGTTCTTC
CASSLVGASGYNEQFF
>TRBD2|TRBJ2-2|TRBV14|-
TGTGCCAGCAGCCCCCGGCTAGCGGACACCGGGGAGCTGTTTTTT
CASSPRLADTGELFF
>TRBD2|TRBJ2-3|TRBV12-5|-
TGTGCTAGTGGCCTAGCGGGAGAAGATACGCAGTATTTT
CASGLAGEDTQYF
>TRBD1|TRBJ2-7|TRBV7-9|-
TGTGCCAGCAGCTACGGCGGGACAGGGGCCGAGCAGTACTTC
CASSYGGTGAEQYF
>-|TRBJ2-2|TRBV11-2|-
TGTGCCAGCAGCTCCAGAGATGGGGCCGGGGAGCTGTTTTTT
CASSSRDGAGELFF
>TRBD2|TRBJ2-3|TRBV5-1|-
TGCGCCAGCAGCAGGACTAGAGATACATCAGATACGCAGTATTTT
CASSRTRDTSDTQYF
>TRBD1|TRBJ1-1|TRBV11-2|-
TGTGCCAGCAGAAAAGGGGGCGCAGGAGACGAAGCTTTCTTT
CASRKGGAGDEAFF
>TRBD2|TRBJ2-2|TRBV10-3|-
TGTGCCATCAGTCAGACTAGCGGGAGGGCCGGGAGCACCGGGGAGCTGTTTTTT
CAISQTSGRAGSTGELFF
>TRBD2|TRBJ2-7|TRBV27|-
TGTGCCAGCCAAGACTCCGGGGGGGGTGGATCCGAGCAGTACTTC
CASQDSGGGGSEQYF
>TRBD1|TRBJ2-7|TRBV6-1|-
TGTGCCAGCCGTAACACCCAGGGGGCGGCCTACGAGCAGTACTTC
CASRNTQGAAYEQYF
>-|TRBJ2-1|TRBV7-2|few
TGTGCCAGCAGCGGGGAACAGTACTTGGTGCAGTTCTTC
CASSGEQYLVQFF
>TRBD2|TRBJ2-1|TRBV29-1|-
TGCAGCGCCAGCTCCGGGACTAGCGGGAACAATGAGCAGTTCTTC
CSASSGTSGNNEQFF
>TRBD2|TRBJ2-7|TRBV29-1|-
TGCAGCGTTGTAGCGGGGGAGACTTCCTACGAGCAGTACTTC
CSVVAGETSYEQYF
>TRBD1|TRBJ2-1|TRBV5-4|-
TGTGCCAGCAGCAGACCAGGGGGCGGGTCCTACAATGAGCAGTTCTTC
CASSRPGGGSYNEQFF
>TRBD1|TRBJ1-5|TRBV7-7|few
TGTGCCAGCAGCTTAAGTTTCCTGGAGGGACAGATCAATCAGCCCCAGCATTTT
CASSLSFLEGQINQPQHF
>-|TRBJ2-7|TRBV7-9|-
TGTGCCAGCAGCTTAAAGGGCCCCAGCTCCTACGAGCAGTACTTC
CASSLKGPSSYEQYF
>-|TRBJ1-1|TRBV19|-
TGTGCCAGTAGTATTCAGACAGCTAGGAACACTGAAGCTTTCTTT
CASSIQTARNTEAFF
>-|TRBJ2-3|TRBV11-3|-
TGTGCCAGCAGCTCGGCCATGACTAGCACAGATACGCAGTATTTT
CASSSAMTSTDTQYF
>TRBD2|TRBJ2-7|TRBV5-8|few
TGTGCCAGCAGCCCAGGGACTAGCGGGACCTACGAGCAGTACTTC
CASSPGTSGTYEQYF
>-|TRBJ1-4|TRBV27|-
TGTGCCAGCAGCCCACAGGCGGCAAACCCAACTAATGAAAAACTGTTTTTT
CASSPQAANPTNEKLFF
>-|TRBJ2-2|TRBV4-3|-
TGCGCCAGCAGCCAAGATATTAACAAGGTCGGGGCCGGGGAGCTGTTTTTT
CASSQDINKVGAGELFF
>TRBD1|TRBJ1-6|TRBV6-1|-
TGTGCCAGCAGTGACCAACAGGGGCAGAATTCACCCCTCCACTTT
CASSDQQGQNSPLHF
>-|TRBJ2-2|TRBV9|-
TGTGCCAGCAGCGTAGGGAGCGGCCCGAACACCGGGGAGCTGTTTTTT
CASSVGSGPNTGELFF
>-|TRBJ2-5|TRBV15|-
TGTGCCACCAGCAGGAACCAGGGGTTCGGAGAGACCCAGTACTTC
CATSRNQGFGETQYF
>-|TRBJ1-1|TRBV2|-
TGTGCCAGCAGTGAATCGGATCCTGAAGCTTTCTTT
CASSESDPEAFF
>TRBD1|TRBJ2-7|TRBV6-6|-
TGTGCCAGCAGTTGGGGGGGACAGGGGGCGGGCGAGCAGTACTTC
CASSWGGQGAGEQYF